This TCR beta chain was documented in a study of cytomegalovirus exposure and HLA in healthy donors. The V gene end was trimmed by 5 bases and the J gene end by 7 bases; junction bases not matched to a gene: 9. In germline, CDR1 is SGHTA, CDR2 FQGNSA. CDR3 length: 15 residues. Primers included in the PCR were 60 Vbeta and 13 Jbeta primers. As originally analysed: Later work found 65 million to 90 million unique TCR beta chains, with roughly 11 million shared. Repertoires were generated with immunoSEQ multiplex PCR, while TCRdb's copy carries only in-frame clones and drops some. That table is the source of V, J and clone size, and D and trimming were worked out from the DNA. The repertoire holds roughly 90,000 clones, with around 90% as singletons.

The specimen sequenced was PBMCs. This receptor was obtained from a man between 18 and 29 years old in good health and CMV-seronegative. The rearrangement uses TRBV7-2 and TRBJ1-5; 9 nucleotides line up with TRBD1. CDR3 sequence: CASSTRTGDGQPQHF. As DNA, the CDR3 is TGTGCCAGCAGCACCCGGACAGGGGATGGGCAGCCCCAGCATTTT.